What follows are 30 T cell receptor beta chains derived from one specimen sequenced in a study of post-analysis software for immune sequencing data (dated by TCRdb to 2013 to 2016). Paper-wide results and their limitations: Roughly 5 TRBV segments, including TRBV5-6, TRBV5-1 and TRBV20-1, were significantly more frequent in patients than controls.

Receptor amplification or capture employed PCR. Sequencing took place on an Illumina HiSeq 2500. To reduce PCR and sequencing biases, unique molecular identifiers were built into the TCR beta cDNA libraries. TCRdb reran the public reads through fastp at Q25 and MiXCR, keeping productive beta chains. Rows with a matching CDR3 protein are joined into one entry that keeps the most common DNA and genes. This sample gives more than 450,000 distinct CDR3 sequences in total; about a third of them show up just once. In total, the top ten clones hold 4.5% to 7.5% of the sample. Which antigens these TCRs recognize remains unknown. The sequenced sample consisted of blood. The receptors shown here come from a girl aged 2-17 years with multiple sclerosis.

This chain links TRBV11-2 with TRBJ2-5; 10 nucleotides line up with TRBD2. Germline CDR1 SGHAT, CDR2 FQNNGV. The CDR3 sequence is 15 residues long. The V segment lost 2 bases and the J segment 5 bases; nucleotides outside the gene matches: 5. Here the CDR3 reads CASSLLAGVSETQYF. CDR3 nucleotide sequence: TGTGCCAGCAGCTTACTAGCGGGAGTGTCCGAGACCCAGTACTTC.

The chain couples TRBV7-8 to TRBJ2-5, with D tentatively TRBD1 or TRBD2 (7 bases each). Germline V gives CDR1 SGHVS, CDR2 FQNEAQ. The CDR3 loop spans 17 amino acids. Trimming stripped 2 bases from V and 4 bases from J, with 20 bases between. Written as DNA, the CDR3 is TGTGCCAGCAGCTTACGTTCCCAGGGGGGGCGGAGAGAGACCCAGTACTTC. Amino acids: CASSLRSQGGRRETQYF.

In this sample, this clonotype turned up a few times. The chain is built from TRBV12-3 or TRBV12-4 and TRBJ1-2, with 7 bases identical to TRBD1. The trim removed 6 bases at V and 4 bases at J, leaving 11 bases unmatched. CDR3 length equals 15 residues. CDR3 coding DNA: TGTGCCAGCAGCCTAGCGGCGGGACAGATCTATGGCTACACCTTC. Its translation: CASSLAAGQIYGYTF.

This clonotype turned up a few times. This rearrangement joins TRBV27 to TRBJ2-1; weak D call: TRBD1 (6 bases). This CDR3 has 16 residues. Trimming cost V 3 bases and J 2 bases, with 14 bases left between them. Per the germline V gene, CDR1 is MNHEY and CDR2 is SMNVEV (reference sequence). The CDR3 spells CASSLIPQGTYNEQFF. Written as DNA, the CDR3 is TGTGCCAGCAGTTTGATCCCACAGGGCACCTACAATGAGCAGTTCTTC.

Turning to this clonotype: A read error is possible here, since a much larger clone lies one base away. The CDR3 DNA sequence: TGTGCCAGCAGCTTCAAAGATACGCAGTATTTT. Residues: CASSFKDTQYF. V gene TRBV5-4 combines with J gene TRBJ2-3; no reliable D call. V was cut by 2 bases and J by 5 bases, with 3 bases left in between. This CDR3 is built from 11 residues. Germline loops: CDR1 SGHNT, CDR2 YYREEE (reference sequence).

The gene calls are TRBV27 and TRBJ2-7, with D possibly TRBD2 on 5 matching bases. The V gene lost 0 bases and the J gene lost 3 bases, with 6 bases spanning the gap. CDR3 length: 13 residues. Germline assignment: CDR1 MNHEY and CDR2 SMNVEV (reference sequence). The CDR3 DNA follows: TGTGCCAGCAGTTTATCCCGGGACTACGAGCAGTACTTC. Translated, it gives CASSLSRDYEQYF.

A remark on this clonotype: The conserved closing phenylalanine or tryptophan is absent in this CDR3, likely reflecting a read error. The genes are TRBV6-6 and TRBJ2-5, with no clear D. The CDR3 loop spans 11 amino acids. V was trimmed by 1 base and J by 4 bases, leaving 1 base between them. Per the germline V gene, CDR1 is MNHNY and CDR2 is SVGAGI (reference sequence). The CDR3 nucleotides read TGTGCCAGCAGTTACTTAGAGACCCAGTACGTC. It is translated as CASSYLETQYV.

The chain joins TRBV20-1 to TRBJ2-6; D unclear. CDR1 and CDR2 from the germline V gene are DFQATT and SNEGSKA (reference sequence). The V and J ends lost 2 bases and 4 bases respectively, with 9 bases between them. The CDR3 is 14 amino acids. CDR3 residues: CSARRSYGANVLTF. CDR3 DNA sequence: TGCAGTGCTAGAAGGTCGTACGGGGCCAACGTCCTGACTTTC.

This clonotype has a single count. The chain has TRBV29-1 and TRBJ2-3; TRBD1 aligns across 8 bases. CDR1 and CDR2 from the germline V gene are SQVTM and ANQGSEA. The CDR3 has 15 residues. With V trimmed by 6 bases and J by 4 bases, 12 bases remained unmatched. The CDR3 reads CSVEGRGLFPDTQYF. CDR3 DNA: TGCAGCGTGGAGGGCAGGGGGCTTTTTCCAGATACGCAGTATTTT.

This chain uses TRBV7-9 with TRBJ1-2, with 7 bases fitting TRBD1. CDR1 and CDR2 (germline): SEHNR, FQNEAQ (reference sequence). Unmatched junction bases numbered 12, after V lost 6 bases and J lost 8 bases. The CDR3 spans 14 residues. CDR3 sequence reads: CASSNDREEEGYTF. CDR3 coding DNA: TGTGCCAGCAGTAACGACAGGGAAGAGGAGGGCTACACCTTC.

The rearrangement joins TRBV27 to TRBJ2-4; 7 bases agree with TRBD1. Germline CDR1 is MNHEY and CDR2 is SMNVEV (reference sequence). The CDR3 runs 15 residues. The J segment lost 1 base and the V segment lost 2 bases, leaving 2 bases of the junction unmatched. The CDR3 reads CASSLTGEAKNIQYF. The CDR3 DNA sequence: TGTGCCAGCAGTTTAACAGGGGAGGCCAAAAACATTCAGTACTTC.

CDR3 sequence: CAISDSQTKGDTDTQYF. Written as DNA, the CDR3 is TGTGCCATCAGTGATTCACAGACCAAGGGCGACACAGATACGCAGTATTTT. This chain joins TRBV10-3 and TRBJ2-3; D gene uncertain. V dropped 3 bases and J dropped 2 bases, with 18 bases sitting between them. Per the germline V gene, CDR1 is ENHRY and CDR2 is SYGVKD. The CDR3 runs to 17 residues.

V usage is TRBV27 and J usage is TRBJ2-5; no firm D call. CDR1 MNHEY and CDR2 SMNVEV come from the germline V gene (reference sequence). The CDR3 runs to 13 residues. V gave up 10 bases and J gave up 5 bases, with 17 bases separating them. DNA for the CDR3: TGTGCCACCTCCCCGAAAGCTTGGGAGACCCAGTACTTC. It translates to CATSPKAWETQYF.

This clonotype was detected only a few times. The rearrangement uses TRBV5-6 and TRBJ2-3, with D unclear. Germline V lookup: CDR1 SGHDT, CDR2 YYEEEE. V shed 4 bases and J shed 4 bases, with 13 bases lying between them. This CDR3 has 14 amino acids. The CDR3 protein is CASSLLITADTQYF. CDR3 coding DNA: TGTGCCAGCAGCCTGCTTATTACGGCAGATACGCAGTATTTT.

This clonotype was recorded a few times. The rearrangement links TRBV20-1 to TRBJ2-7, with D perhaps matching TRBD1 (6 bases). The CDR3 contains 13 residues. Between the trimmed V and J ends, which lost 0 bases and 0 bases, there was a span of 6 bases. The V gene's germline CDR1 is DFQATT and CDR2 SNEGSKA (reference sequence). The CDR3 bases are TGCAGTGCTAGAGAACAGGGCTCCTACGAGCAGTACTTC. As protein: CSAREQGSYEQYF.

This clonotype came up a few times. The chain joins TRBV6-1 to TRBJ2-1; TRBD1 is a possible D gene (5 bases). Germline assignment: CDR1 MNHNS and CDR2 SASEGT. The V and J ends lost 2 bases and 8 bases respectively, with 19 bases between them. The CDR3 sequence is 16 residues long. The CDR3 sequence: CASSERYSIRVDEQFF. As DNA, the CDR3 is TGTGCCAGCAGTGAAAGATATAGTATCAGGGTCGATGAGCAGTTCTTC.

The chain recombines TRBV20-1 with TRBJ2-5; 9 bases line up with TRBD2. Germline lookup yields CDR1 DFQATT and CDR2 SNEGSKA (reference sequence). V lost 2 bases, J lost 11 bases, and 12 bases stayed unmatched. The length of the CDR3 is 14 residues. CDR3 loop: CSARLAGFLQEQYF. The DNA of the CDR3 is TGCAGTGCTAGACTAGCGGGATTCCTTCAGGAGCAGTACTTC.

This clonotype has a handful of counts. The chain carries TRBV5-1 and TRBJ2-1; 10 nucleotides line up with TRBD2. Germline loops: CDR1 SGHRS, CDR2 YFSETQ. This CDR3 is built from 15 residues. V trimming: 4 bases; J trimming: 1 base; junction bases outside the gene matches: 2. CDR3 amino acids: CASSQAGGSYNEQFF. For the CDR3, the DNA is TGCGCCAGCAGCCAAGCGGGGGGGTCCTACAATGAGCAGTTCTTC. The whole variable domain, filled in from reference TRBV5-1 and TRBJ2-1, reads KAGVTQTPRYLIKTRGQQVTLSCSPISGHRSVSWYQQTPGQGLQFLFEYFSETQRNKGNFPGRFSGRQFSNSRSEMNVSTLELGDSALYLCASSQAGGSYNEQFFGPGTRLTVL.

The chain has TRBV7-9 and TRBJ1-1, with 7 bases lining up with TRBD1. V lost 4 bases to trimming and J lost 5 bases; unmatched junction nucleotides: 13. The CDR3 loop spans 16 amino acids. Germline loops: CDR1 SEHNR, CDR2 FQNEAQ (reference sequence). The CDR3 region is CASSSGNRGVRTEAFF. In DNA, the CDR3 is TGTGCCAGCAGCTCTGGGAACAGGGGAGTAAGAACTGAAGCTTTCTTT. Drawing the rest from reference TRBV7-9 and TRBJ1-1, the complete variable domain is DTGVSQNPRHKITKRGQNVTFRCDPISEHNRLYWYRQTLGQGPEFLTYFQNEAQLEKSRLLSDRFSAERPKGSFSTLEIQRTEQGDSAMYLCASSSGNRGVRTEAFFGQGTRLTVV.

The rearrangement uses TRBV29-1 and TRBJ2-3; D possibly corresponds to TRBD2 (6 bases). Germline loops: CDR1 SQVTM, CDR2 ANQGSEA. V gave up 6 bases and J gave up 1 base, with 11 bases separating them. This CDR3 is built from 13 residues. For the CDR3, the DNA is TGCAGCGTCGTGACTAGTGGCACAGATACGCAGTATTTT. Encoded protein: CSVVTSGTDTQYF.

This clonotype was seen a handful of times. The chain links TRBV5-1 to TRBJ2-3; D is possibly TRBD2 (7 bases). The CDR3 extends over 15 amino acids. Germline V CDR1 and CDR2: SGHRS, YFSETQ. The V gene lost 1 base and the J gene lost 1 base, with 10 bases spanning the gap. DNA of the CDR3: TGCGCCAGCAGCTTGTGGGGGGGCGGCACAGATACGCAGTATTTT. Amino acids: CASSLWGGGTDTQYF.

This clonotype came up many times. V is TRBV5-6 and J is TRBJ2-1, with 9 positions matching TRBD2. The germline V gene has CDR1 SGHDT and CDR2 YYEEEE. The CDR3 loop spans 15 amino acids. V lost 3 bases and J lost 3; bases outside the gene matches: 4. CDR3 region: CASSSLAGLYNEQFF. The CDR3, as DNA: TGTGCCAGCAGCTCACTAGCGGGCCTCTACAATGAGCAGTTCTTC.

This clonotype came up a few times. CDR3 in amino acids: CSARDRTQGGTGELFF. CDR3 nucleotide sequence: TGCAGTGCTAGAGATAGAACCCAGGGGGGCACCGGGGAGCTGTTTTTT. This chain joins TRBV20-1 and TRBJ2-2, with D perhaps TRBD1 (7 bases). Trimming pared 0 bases from V and 4 bases from J, leaving 15 bases between. The CDR3 loop spans 16 amino acids. The V gene's germline CDR1 is DFQATT and CDR2 SNEGSKA (reference sequence).

This clonotype was observed a handful of times. The V gene is TRBV20-1, the J gene TRBJ1-4, with D possibly matching TRBD1 (6 bases). Per the germline V gene, CDR1 is DFQATT and CDR2 is SNEGSKA (reference sequence). The CDR3 sequence is 13 residues long. Trimming pared 3 bases from V and 7 bases from J, leaving 12 bases between. The CDR3 protein is CSARWGRGEKLFF. CDR3 in DNA: TGCAGTGCTAGGTGGGGCAGGGGTGAAAAACTGTTTTTT.

The genes are TRBV29-1 and TRBJ2-3, with 9 bases that match TRBD1. J was trimmed by 0 bases and V by 7 bases; bases with no gene match: 11. The CDR3 totals 16 residues. Germline CDR1 is SQVTM and CDR2 is ANQGSEA. The CDR3 sequence: CSAGGTGPSSTDTQYF. The CDR3 nucleotides are TGCAGCGCTGGGGGGACAGGGCCCTCCAGCACAGATACGCAGTATTTT.

The V call is TRBV20-1, the J call TRBJ1-5; maybe TRBD1 (5 bases). Deletions cut 1 base from V and 2 bases from J, with 21 bases between. The CDR3 is 18 amino acids. CDR1 is DFQATT, CDR2 SNEGSKA, per germline (reference sequence). Here the CDR3 reads CSARGATGGDLGNQPQHF. CDR3 sequence (DNA): TGCAGTGCTAGAGGTGCGACCGGAGGGGACCTGGGCAATCAGCCCCAGCATTTT.

This clonotype occurred a few times. This rearrangement joins TRBV5-1 to TRBJ2-3, with 7 bases lining up with TRBD2. Germline V gene lookup returns CDR1 SGHRS and CDR2 YFSETQ. V was pared by 5 bases and J by 4 bases, with 10 bases of the junction left unmatched. This CDR3 is 15 amino acids long. The CDR3 loop is CASRRTRDASDTQYF. CDR3 nucleotide sequence: TGCGCCAGCAGACGGACTAGAGATGCATCAGATACGCAGTATTTT.

The genes are TRBV4-1 and TRBJ2-1; TRBD2 aligns across 7 bases. The germline V gene encodes CDR1 MGHRA and CDR2 YSYEKL. The CDR3 contains 16 residues. Unmatched junction bases numbered 12, after V lost 4 bases and J lost 6 bases. CDR3 DNA: TGCGCCAGCAGCCTTTCCCCGGGGAGGGGTGGCAATGAGCAGTTCTTC. It translates to CASSLSPGRGGNEQFF.

The J gene is TRBJ1-1, the V gene TRBV29-1; D unclear. Germline V CDR1 and CDR2: SQVTM, ANQGSEA. The CDR3 length is 14 residues. Trimming cost V 7 bases and J 1 base, with 16 bases left between them. The CDR3 DNA sequence: TGCAGCGCTATACCCGGGAGGCAGAACACTGAAGCTTTCTTT. Amino acids: CSAIPGRQNTEAFF.

V usage is TRBV20-1 and J usage is TRBJ1-1; D gene unclear. The CDR3 totals 13 residues. The ends were cut back, 4 bases at V and 1 base at J, with 10 bases in the middle. Germline CDR1 DFQATT, CDR2 SNEGSKA (reference sequence). The CDR3 sequence is CSAIVQPNTEAFF. The CDR3 DNA follows: TGCAGTGCTATAGTCCAGCCGAACACTGAAGCTTTCTTT.